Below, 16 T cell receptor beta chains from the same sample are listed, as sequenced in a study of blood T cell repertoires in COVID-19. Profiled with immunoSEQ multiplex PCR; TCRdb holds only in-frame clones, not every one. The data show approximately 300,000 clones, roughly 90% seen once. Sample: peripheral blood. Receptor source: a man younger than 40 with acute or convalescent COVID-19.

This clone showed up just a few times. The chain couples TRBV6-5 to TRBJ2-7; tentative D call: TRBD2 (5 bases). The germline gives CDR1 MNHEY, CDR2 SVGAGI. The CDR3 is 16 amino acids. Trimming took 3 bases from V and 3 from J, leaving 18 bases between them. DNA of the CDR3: TGTGCCAGCAGTTATGGAGTGCGGGCTCGGGGCTACGAGCAGTACTTC. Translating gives CASSYGVRARGYEQYF.

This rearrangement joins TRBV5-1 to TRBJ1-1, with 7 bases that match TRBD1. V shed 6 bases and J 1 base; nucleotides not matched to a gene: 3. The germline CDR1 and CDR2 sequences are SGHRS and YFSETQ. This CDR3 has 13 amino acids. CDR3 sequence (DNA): TGCGCCAGCACCCGGACAGGGAACACTGAAGCTTTCTTT. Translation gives CASTRTGNTEAFF.

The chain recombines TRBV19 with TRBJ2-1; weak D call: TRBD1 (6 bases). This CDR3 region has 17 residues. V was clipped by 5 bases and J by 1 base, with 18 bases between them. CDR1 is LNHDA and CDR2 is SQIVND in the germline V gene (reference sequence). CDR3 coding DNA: TGTGCCAGTAGTTACACACTGCCAGGGGAATCCTACAATGAGCAGTTCTTC. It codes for CASSYTLPGESYNEQFF.

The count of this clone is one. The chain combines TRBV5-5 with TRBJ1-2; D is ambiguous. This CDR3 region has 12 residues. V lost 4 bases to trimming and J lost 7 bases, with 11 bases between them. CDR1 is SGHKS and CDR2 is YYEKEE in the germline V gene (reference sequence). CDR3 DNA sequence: TGTGCCAGCAGCACCCCCCGGGGTGGCTACACCTTC. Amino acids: CASSTPRGGYTF.

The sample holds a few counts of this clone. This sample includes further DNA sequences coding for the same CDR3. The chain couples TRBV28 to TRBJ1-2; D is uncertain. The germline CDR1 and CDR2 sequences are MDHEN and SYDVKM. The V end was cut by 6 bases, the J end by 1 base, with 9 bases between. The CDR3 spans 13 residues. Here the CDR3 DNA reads TGTGCCAGCAGCTCAGGCAATAACTATGGCTACACCTTC. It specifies CASSSGNNYGYTF.

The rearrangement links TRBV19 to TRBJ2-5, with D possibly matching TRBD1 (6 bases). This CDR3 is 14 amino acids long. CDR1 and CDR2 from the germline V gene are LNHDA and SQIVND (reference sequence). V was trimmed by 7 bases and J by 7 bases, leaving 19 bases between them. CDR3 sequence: CASTLRDTHGTQYF. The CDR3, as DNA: TGTGCCAGTACCCTCCGGGACACTCACGGGACCCAGTACTTC.

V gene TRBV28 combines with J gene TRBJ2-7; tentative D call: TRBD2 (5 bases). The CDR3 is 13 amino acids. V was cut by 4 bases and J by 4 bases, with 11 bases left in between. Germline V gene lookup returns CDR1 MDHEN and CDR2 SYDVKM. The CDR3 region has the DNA TGTGCCAGCAGTTCTAGCCCGTTATACGAGCAGTACTTC. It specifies CASSSSPLYEQYF.

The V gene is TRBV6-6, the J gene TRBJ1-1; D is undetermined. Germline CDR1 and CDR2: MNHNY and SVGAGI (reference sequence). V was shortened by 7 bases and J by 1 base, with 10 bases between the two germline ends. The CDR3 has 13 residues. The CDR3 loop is CASTVAPNTEAFF. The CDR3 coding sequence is TGTGCCAGCACCGTAGCCCCGAACACTGAAGCTTTCTTT.

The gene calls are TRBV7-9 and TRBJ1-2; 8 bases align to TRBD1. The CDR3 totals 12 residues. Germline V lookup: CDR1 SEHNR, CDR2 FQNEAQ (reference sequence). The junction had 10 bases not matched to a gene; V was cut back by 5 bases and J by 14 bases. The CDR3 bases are TGTGCCAGCAGCCAGACAGGGGCCTATTATACCTTC. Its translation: CASSQTGAYYTF.

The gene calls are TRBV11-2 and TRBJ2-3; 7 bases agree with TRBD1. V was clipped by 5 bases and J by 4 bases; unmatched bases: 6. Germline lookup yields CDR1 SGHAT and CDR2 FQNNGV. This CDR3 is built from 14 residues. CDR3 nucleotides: TGTGCCAGCAGCGTAGGGGGCGGCGCAGATACGCAGTATTTT. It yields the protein CASSVGGGADTQYF.

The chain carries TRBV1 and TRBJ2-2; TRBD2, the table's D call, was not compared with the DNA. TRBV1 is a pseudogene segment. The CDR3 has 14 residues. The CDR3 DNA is TGCACCAGCAGCTTAGCGGAGAACACCGGGGAGCTGTTTTTT. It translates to CTSSLAENTGELFF.

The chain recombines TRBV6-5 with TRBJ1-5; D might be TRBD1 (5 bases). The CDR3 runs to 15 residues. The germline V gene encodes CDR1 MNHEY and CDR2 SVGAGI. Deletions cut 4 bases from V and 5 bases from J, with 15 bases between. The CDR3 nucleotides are TGTGCCAGCAGTTTGTATCAGGGTCTGGATCAGCCCCAGCATTTT. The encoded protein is CASSLYQGLDQPQHF.

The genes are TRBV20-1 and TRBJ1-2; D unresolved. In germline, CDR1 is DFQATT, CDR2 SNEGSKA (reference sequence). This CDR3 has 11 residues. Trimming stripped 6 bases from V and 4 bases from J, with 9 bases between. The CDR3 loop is CSATGSYGYTF. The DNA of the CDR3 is TGCAGTGCCACGGGTAGCTATGGCTACACCTTC.

The CDR3 DNA sequence: TGTGCCTGGAGTGAGAGAGGCAATCAGCCCCAGCATTTT. This codes for CAWSERGNQPQHF. The rearrangement joins TRBV30 to TRBJ1-5, with D unresolved. The CDR3 contains 13 residues. Germline CDR1 GTSNPN, CDR2 SVGIG (reference sequence). The ends were cut back, 1 base at V and 2 bases at J, with 6 bases in the middle.

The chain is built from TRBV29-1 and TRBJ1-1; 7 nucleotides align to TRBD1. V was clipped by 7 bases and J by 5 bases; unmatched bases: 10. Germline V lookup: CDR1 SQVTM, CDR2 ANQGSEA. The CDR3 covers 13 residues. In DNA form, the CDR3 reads TGCAGCGGACAGGGAGGACGGGGTACTGAAGCTTTCTTT. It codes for CSGQGGRGTEAFF.

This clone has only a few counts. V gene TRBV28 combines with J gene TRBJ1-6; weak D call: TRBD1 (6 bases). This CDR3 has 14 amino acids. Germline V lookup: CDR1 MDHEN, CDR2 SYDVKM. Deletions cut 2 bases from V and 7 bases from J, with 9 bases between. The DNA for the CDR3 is TGTGCCAGCAGTTTAGGCAGGGGAAATTCACCCCTCCACTTT. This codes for CASSLGRGNSPLHF.